This is a list of T cell receptor beta chains from one sample in a study of T cell responses to AZD1222 COVID-19 vaccine. Assay used: immunoSEQ multiplex PCR; TCRdb lists only in-frame clones, some missing. The data hold some 150,000 clones, with more than 70% observed a single time. The starting material was peripheral blood, obtained on day 0 of AZD1222 vaccination. These receptors all stem from an adult in good health. Each CDR3 is given with its conserved first and last residue. A D gene is named only where the DNA matches it firmly. Clone size is given for some rows only: seen once, a few or many times, or a class if the clone is expanded.

>TRBD1|TRBV29-1|TRBJ2-5|NA
TGCAGCGTTGGGCCGGGACAGGGGAGAGAGACCCAGTACTTC
CSVGPGQGRETQYF
>TRBD2|TRBV6-1|TRBJ2-1|NA
TGTGCCAGCAGTGACCCGCCCCGGGGGGCCTACAATGAGCAGTTCTTC
CASSDPPRGAYNEQFF
>NA|TRBV30|TRBJ1-3|NA
TGTGCCTGGAGTGGCGGGACAATGGGAAACACCATATATTTT
CAWSGGTMGNTIYF
>NA|TRBV4-1|TRBJ1-2|once
TGCGCCAGCAGCAAGAACCGGGATGGCTACACCTTC
CASSKNRDGYTF
>TRBD2|TRBV4-3|TRBJ2-3|NA
TGCGCCAGCAGCCAAGCGACTAGCGGGAGCACAGATACGCAGTATTTT
CASSQATSGSTDTQYF
>TRBD1|TRBV6-2/TRBV6-3|TRBJ1-5|NA
TGTGCCAGCAGTGCCCGGGACAGGGGCAATCAGCCCCAGCATTTT
CASSARDRGNQPQHF
>TRBD1|TRBV19|TRBJ2-7|NA
TGTGCCAGTAGTATAGATGGGACAGTTGCCTACGAGCAGTACTTC
CASSIDGTVAYEQYF
>NA|TRBV4-3|TRBJ2-7|NA
TGCGCCAGCAGCCAAGACTATATCCGGGGGGCCTCTCGAAAGTACGAGCAGTACTTC
CASSQDYIRGASRKYEQYF
>NA|TRBV7-8|TRBJ1-3|NA
TGTGCCAGCAGCCCCCGGGTAGGCTCTGGAAACACCATATATTTT
CASSPRVGSGNTIYF
>TRBD1|TRBV9|TRBJ2-3|NA
TGTGCCAGCAGTCTATCGGGACAGGGTGCAGATACGCAGTATTTT
CASSLSGQGADTQYF
>TRBD2|TRBV15|TRBJ2-3|NA
TGTGCCACCGCCCTGACTAGCGGGGTAGATACGCAGTATTTT
CATALTSGVDTQYF
>NA|TRBV19|TRBJ2-1|NA
TGTGCCAGTAGTATTGGCTACAATGAGCAGTTCTTC
CASSIGYNEQFF
>NA|TRBV11-2|TRBJ1-1|NA
TGTGCCAGCAGCCTTGACACTGAAGCTTTCTTT
CASSLDTEAFF
>NA|TRBV25-1|TRBJ1-6|NA
TGTGCCAGCAGGGCCGGGGGTAGAAGTTCACCCCTCCACTTT
CASRAGGRSSPLHF
>TRBD1|TRBV5-4|TRBJ1-2|few
TGTGCCAGCAGCTTGGGTGGGCGAGGGACAGGGAACGGCGGCTACACCTTC
CASSLGGRGTGNGGYTF
>NA|TRBV12-3/TRBV12-4|TRBJ1-1|few
TGTGCCAGCAGCCTGGGGGCTAACACTGAAGCTTTCTTT
CASSLGANTEAFF
>NA|TRBV13|TRBJ1-2|NA
TGTGCCAGCAGCTTACAGGGTTGGGTTGGGGGCTACACCTTC
CASSLQGWVGGYTF
>NA|TRBV4-2|TRBJ1-2|NA
TGTGCCAGCAGCCGGCCCGTCGACAGTCTCTATGGCTACACCTTC
CASSRPVDSLYGYTF
>TRBD1|TRBV24-1|TRBJ2-7|once
TGTGCCACCAGTGACCGGGACAGGGGAAGCTCCTACGAGCAGTACTTC
CATSDRDRGSSYEQYF
>TRBD1|TRBV6-6|TRBJ1-4|once
TGTGCCAGCAGTTTGTCCGGGACAGGGCCTGAAAAACTGTTTTTT
CASSLSGTGPEKLFF
>NA|TRBV2|TRBJ1-3|NA
TGTGCCAGCACGACATTCTCTGGAAACACCATATATTTT
CASTTFSGNTIYF
>NA|TRBV5-1|TRBJ2-7|NA
TGCGCCAGCAACAATAAACAGGGTTACCACGAGCAGTACTTC
CASNNKQGYHEQYF
>NA|TRBV14|TRBJ2-7|NA
TGTGCCAGCAGCCTACAAGGGGGCGCGGGAGTGGAGCAGTACTTC
CASSLQGGAGVEQYF
>TRBD1|TRBV5-6|TRBJ2-2|NA
TGTGCCAGCAGCTTGATTAGGGGACAGGACACCGGGGAGCTGTTTTTT
CASSLIRGQDTGELFF
>NA|TRBV6-4|TRBJ2-2|once
TGTGCCAGCAGTCAGAGTAACACCGGGGAGCTGTTTTTT
CASSQSNTGELFF
>TRBD2|TRBV4-3|TRBJ2-1|NA
TGCGCCAGCAGCCAAGTTATTCGGGAGGGGCTTGAGCAGTTCTTC
CASSQVIREGLEQFF
>NA|TRBV3-1/TRBV3-2|TRBJ2-6|once
TGTGCCAGCAGCCAAGATCTTTCCGTCCTGACTTTC
CASSQDLSVLTF
>NA|TRBV7-9|TRBJ2-2|NA
TGTGCCAGCAGCCCCTATTCGGGGAGTAGCATTTCATCCGGGGAGCTGTTTTTT
CASSPYSGSSISSGELFF
>TRBD1|TRBV27|TRBJ1-2|NA
TGTGCCAGCAGCCTAAGAAGACAGGGGTTGATTTATGGCTACACCTTC
CASSLRRQGLIYGYTF
>NA|TRBV18|TRBJ1-5|NA
TGTGCCAGCTCACCCGAAAACAGCCAGCCCCAGCATTTT
CASSPENSQPQHF
>NA|TRBV2|TRBJ2-5|NA
TGTGCCAGCAGTGGTTTCTTCCAAGAGACCCAGTACTTC
CASSGFFQETQYF
>NA|TRBV7-9|TRBJ2-1|NA
TGTGCCAGCATCCTAGCCCTCTCCAATGAGCAGTTCTTC
CASILALSNEQFF
>NA|TRBV10-3|TRBJ2-7|NA
TGTGCCATCAGTGAGTCTGAGACAGGCCTCATCTCCTACGAGCAGTACTTC
CAISESETGLISYEQYF
>TRBD1|TRBV28|TRBJ1-5|NA
TGTGCCAGCAGTGTTTCGCGGGACAGGGATAATCAGCCCCAGCATTTT
CASSVSRDRDNQPQHF
>TRBD2|TRBV19|TRBJ2-1|few
TGTGCCAGTAGTTTTCGCCCCCCCTTAGCGGGAGGGACCTACAATGAGCAGTTCTTC
CASSFRPPLAGGTYNEQFF
>NA|TRBV27|TRBJ1-2|few
TGTGCCAGCAGTCCGGGAGGCAATGGCTACACCTTC
CASSPGGNGYTF
>NA|TRBV7-9|TRBJ1-2|NA
TGTGCCAGCAGTCCAGTGATAGCTAACTATGGCTACACCTTC
CASSPVIANYGYTF
>TRBD1|TRBV3-1/TRBV3-2|TRBJ1-1|NA
TGTGCCAATGCCAGGGGGAGGATTAACACTGAAGCTTTCTTT
CANARGRINTEAFF
>TRBD2|TRBV4-1|TRBJ2-7|NA
TGCGCCAGCAGCCAAGAGGGAAGCGGGAGGGGGTACGAGCAGTACTTC
CASSQEGSGRGYEQYF
>TRBD1|TRBV27|TRBJ1-4|NA
TGTGCCAGCAGTTTATGGGGGACAGGAGCCGCAACTAATGAAAAACTGTTTTTT
CASSLWGTGAATNEKLFF
>NA|TRBV12-3/TRBV12-4|TRBJ1-2|once
TGTGCCAGCAGCGAAGTGGGTCTCGATGGCTACACCTTC
CASSEVGLDGYTF
>NA|TRBV4-3|TRBJ1-2|NA
TGCGCCAGCAGCCAAGCGAACAGGGAAGGCTACACCTTC
CASSQANREGYTF
>TRBD2|TRBV5-6|TRBJ2-1|NA
TGTGCCAGCAGCTTGGACATTCGGGGGGATGAGCAGTTCTTC
CASSLDIRGDEQFF
>TRBD1|TRBV5-1|TRBJ1-5|NA
TGCGCCAGCAGCAGGACAGGGGATCAGCCCCAGCATTTT
CASSRTGDQPQHF
>TRBD2|TRBV5-1|TRBJ2-3|NA
TGCGCCAGCAGCATTAGCGGGAGGGCCACAGATACGCAGTATTTT
CASSISGRATDTQYF
>NA|TRBV5-4|TRBJ1-1|once
TGTGCCAGCAGCTTGTTGGGTGGAGGGGACACTGAAGCTTTCTTT
CASSLLGGGDTEAFF
>NA|TRBV6-4|TRBJ2-7|NA
TGTGCCCAATCCCTACCTCGGACAGACTCCTACGAGCAGTACTTC
CAQSLPRTDSYEQYF
>NA|TRBV4-2|TRBJ2-1|NA
TGTGCCAGCAGCCTCAGTGGGGGAGGCAATGAGCAGTTCTTC
CASSLSGGGNEQFF
>NA|TRBV18|TRBJ1-1|NA
TGTGCCAGCTCACCATGGACCTCACGGAACACTGAAGCTTTCTTT
CASSPWTSRNTEAFF
>NA|TRBV6-5|TRBJ2-1|once
TGTGCCAGCAGTTACTCACCGGTCTGGGTCAATGAGCAGTTCTTC
CASSYSPVWVNEQFF
>TRBD2|TRBV27|TRBJ2-1|NA
TGTGCCAGCAGTCCTCGCGGCCTAGCGGAGGTCTCCTACAATGAGCAGTTCTTC
CASSPRGLAEVSYNEQFF
>TRBD1|TRBV3-1/TRBV3-2|TRBJ1-2|NA
TGTGCCAGCAGCTTACAGGGGGCGGCTAACTATGGCTACACCTTC
CASSLQGAANYGYTF
>TRBD2|TRBV7-6|TRBJ2-1|NA
TGTGCCAGCAGCTTAGGGGGGCTCGGTAGCGGGAGGCCCTACAATGAGCAGTTCTTC
CASSLGGLGSGRPYNEQFF
>NA|TRBV13|TRBJ2-3|few
TGTGCCAGCAGCCCCCACGTCACAGATACGCAGTATTTT
CASSPHVTDTQYF
>NA|TRBV27|TRBJ1-5|NA
TGTGCCAGCAGCTCAACAGGGTTAAACACTTTTAGCAATCAGCCCCAGCATTTT
CASSSTGLNTFSNQPQHF
>NA|TRBV7-9|TRBJ1-6|NA
TGTGCCAGCAGCCCCAAGGGCGGAGGGGCCGGCCCCTGGTCACCCCTCCACTTT
CASSPKGGGAGPWSPLHF
>TRBD1|TRBV6-6|TRBJ2-7|few
TGTGCCAGCAGCGAGGTCGACAGGGCCGAGCAGTACTTC
CASSEVDRAEQYF